The rows below give T cell receptor beta chains drawn from one sample of a study of cytomegalovirus exposure and HLA in healthy donors. The protocol was immunoSEQ multiplex PCR, while the TCRdb copy is restricted to in-frame clones and leaves out a portion. The data contain approximately 170,000 clones, roughly 80% of them singletons. Sequencing was done on a sample of PBMCs. These receptors were taken from a woman under 40 in good health and CMV-seropositive. The CDR3 runs from the conserved cysteine through the conserved F or W. D genes are given only for firm matches. A clone size is listed for some rows: how often the clone was seen (once, few, many), or a class if it is expanded.

>TRBV19|-|TRBD1|TRBJ2-7
CASSMGTGSYEQYF
TGTGCCAGTAGTATGGGGACAGGGTCCTACGAGCAGTACTTC
>TRBV25-1|-|TRBD2|TRBJ2-1
CASSESPAGVCNEQFF
TGTGCCAGCAGTGAATCGCCAGCGGGAGTCTGCAATGAGCAGTTCTTC
>TRBV7-9|-|-|TRBJ2-7
CSSSPSVTAGEQYF
TGTTCCAGCAGCCCGTCCGTGACTGCTGGCGAGCAGTACTTC
>TRBV21-1|-|-|TRBJ2-5
CASSKEGKETQYF
TGTGCCAGCAGCAAAGAGGGGAAAGAGACCCAGTACTTC
>TRBV19|once|TRBD2|TRBJ2-1
CASSKVGGPYNEQFF
TGTGCCAGTAGTAAGGTGGGAGGGCCCTACAATGAGCAGTTCTTC
>TRBV28|few|TRBD1|TRBJ1-2
CASTKPTGANYGYTF
TGTGCCAGCACCAAACCCACAGGGGCTAACTATGGCTACACCTTC
>TRBV5-1|few|TRBD1|TRBJ1-3
CASSLQGGQGQSSGNTIYF
TGCGCCAGCAGCCTCCAAGGGGGGCAGGGACAGAGCTCTGGAAACACCATATATTTT
>TRBV4-1|-|-|TRBJ1-1
CASSQAPGAGGLSEAFF
TGCGCCAGCAGCCAAGCCCCCGGGGCGGGGGGGCTCTCTGAAGCTTTCTTT
>TRBV7-8|-|TRBD1|TRBJ1-5
CASSLIVRTGQGPQPQHF
TGTGCCAGCAGCTTAATTGTCCGTACGGGACAGGGACCTCAGCCCCAGCATTTT
>TRBV2|-|-|TRBJ2-1
CASRVAGASYNEQFF
TGTGCCAGCAGAGTGGCGGGGGCGTCCTACAATGAGCAGTTCTTC
>TRBV2|-|-|TRBJ2-2
CATQEGMYTGELFF
TGTGCCACCCAGGAGGGGATGTACACCGGGGAGCTGTTTTTT
>TRBV6-5|once|-|TRBJ1-4
CASSGSGGAGEKLFF
TGTGCCAGCAGTGGATCAGGAGGGGCTGGTGAAAAACTGTTTTTT
>TRBV28|-|TRBD1|TRBJ1-5
CASSRGDSHQPQHF
TGTGCCAGCAGCAGAGGGGACAGTCATCAGCCCCAGCATTTT
>TRBV9|-|-|TRBJ2-7
CASSPRVSRGYEQYF
TGTGCCAGCAGCCCTCGCGTAAGTCGGGGCTACGAGCAGTACTTC
>TRBV7-9|-|-|TRBJ1-2
CASSLSRGPHGYTF
TGTGCCAGCAGCCTCTCTAGAGGGCCCCATGGCTACACCTTC
>TRBV10-2|-|TRBD2|TRBJ2-1
CASNSLGLAGAHNEQFF
TGCGCCAGCAACTCACTAGGGCTAGCGGGGGCGCACAATGAGCAGTTCTTC
>TRBV9|-|-|TRBJ2-1
CASSVVTSSYNEQFF
TGTGCCAGCAGCGTAGTAACTAGCTCCTACAATGAGCAGTTCTTC
>TRBV13|-|-|TRBJ1-1
CASSYRNTEAFF
TGTGCCAGCAGCTACAGGAACACTGAAGCTTTCTTT
>TRBV5-1|-|-|TRBJ2-5
CASSLGAGSGETQYF
TGCGCCAGCAGCTTGGGTGCGGGATCCGGGGAGACCCAGTACTTC
>TRBV11-2|few|TRBD1|TRBJ2-7
CASSPGTVGYEQYF
TGTGCCAGCAGCCCGGGGACAGTAGGCTACGAGCAGTACTTC
>TRBV2|-|-|TRBJ1-1
CASTGYGTEAFF
TGTGCCAGCACCGGGTACGGCACTGAAGCTTTCTTT
>TRBV28|-|TRBD2|TRBJ2-3
CASSLAGGSGDTQYF
TGTGCCAGCAGTTTAGCGGGGGGATCTGGAGATACGCAGTATTTT
>TRBV7-9|-|TRBD2|TRBJ2-7
CASSSLGGTSGYEQYF
TGTGCCAGCAGCTCCCTGGGTGGGACTAGCGGCTACGAGCAGTACTTC
>TRBV7-9|few|-|TRBJ1-4
CASSLHSGEKLFF
TGTGCCAGCAGCTTACATAGCGGAGAAAAACTGTTTTTT
>TRBV29-1|-|TRBD2|TRBJ2-1
CSVPSRLAGAYNEQFF
TGCAGCGTCCCAAGCAGACTAGCGGGAGCTTACAATGAGCAGTTCTTC
>TRBV6-1|-|-|TRBJ1-2
CASSGTGNYGYTF
TGTGCCAGCAGCGGAACAGGGAACTATGGCTACACCTTC
>TRBV21-1|-|-|TRBJ1-4
CASSNNWATSLEKLFF
TGTGCCAGCAGCAATAATTGGGCAACCTCCCTTGAAAAACTGTTTTTT
>TRBV7-9|-|-|TRBJ2-3
CASSPSGSSTDTQYF
TGTGCCAGCAGCCCAAGCGGGTCTAGCACAGATACGCAGTATTTT
>TRBV28|once|TRBD1|TRBJ1-2
CASSSARQGAPDTF
TGTGCCAGCAGTTCCGCGAGACAGGGGGCGCCGGACACCTTC
>TRBV4-1|-|-|TRBJ1-5
CASSPQIGGKQPQHF
TGCGCCAGCAGCCCCCAGATAGGGGGTAAACAGCCCCAGCATTTT
>TRBV7-9|-|TRBD2|TRBJ2-3
CASSTGLAGEGDTQYF
TGTGCCAGCAGCACCGGACTAGCGGGAGAGGGAGATACGCAGTATTTT
>TRBV28|-|TRBD2|TRBJ2-1
CASSRLAVYNEQFF
TGTGCCAGCAGCCGCCTAGCGGTTTACAATGAGCAGTTCTTC
>TRBV5-8|-|TRBD2|TRBJ2-1
CASSYRLAGVSDEQFF
TGTGCCAGCAGCTATAGACTAGCGGGAGTTTCGGATGAGCAGTTCTTC
>TRBV4-1|few|TRBD1|TRBJ1-1
CASSPTGSNTEAFF
TGCGCCAGCAGCCCGACAGGGTCGAACACTGAAGCTTTCTTT
>TRBV28|once|TRBD2|TRBJ2-3
CASSLRRLADSTDTQYF
TGTGCCAGCAGTTTAAGGAGACTAGCGGATAGCACAGATACGCAGTATTTT